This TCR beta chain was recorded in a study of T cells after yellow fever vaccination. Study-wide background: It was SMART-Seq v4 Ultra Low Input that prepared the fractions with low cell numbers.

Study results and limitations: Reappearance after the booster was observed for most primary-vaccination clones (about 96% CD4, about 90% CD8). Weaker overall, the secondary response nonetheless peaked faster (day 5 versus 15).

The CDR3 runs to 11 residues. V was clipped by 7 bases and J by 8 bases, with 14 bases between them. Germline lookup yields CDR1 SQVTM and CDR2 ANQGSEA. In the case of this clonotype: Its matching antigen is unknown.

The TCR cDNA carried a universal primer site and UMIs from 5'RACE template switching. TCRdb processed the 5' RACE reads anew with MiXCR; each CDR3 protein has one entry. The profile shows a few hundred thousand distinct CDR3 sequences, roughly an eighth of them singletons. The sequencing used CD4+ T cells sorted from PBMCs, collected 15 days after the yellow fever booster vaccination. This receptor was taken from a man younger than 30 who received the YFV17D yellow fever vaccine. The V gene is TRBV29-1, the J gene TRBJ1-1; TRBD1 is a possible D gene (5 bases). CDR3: CSGGSSVEAFF. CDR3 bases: TGCAGCGGGGGGTCAAGCGTCGAAGCTTTCTTT.